This T cell receptor (beta chain) came from a study of CD4 and CD8 cells across lung adenocarcinoma regions. The patients had localized lung adenocarcinoma, a non-small cell subtype. This clonotype has a count of ten or more. CDR1 and CDR2 (germline): MNHEY, SMNVEV (reference sequence). Trimming at V came to 5 bases and at J to 1 base, leaving 11 bases not matched to a gene. CDR3 size: 18 residues. TCRdb reprocessed the PCR reads via MiXCR and lists one record per CDR3 protein. Of about 25,000 distinct CDR3 sequences listed, 40% to 60% were seen once; the top ten hold approximately 48%. This sequence joins TRBV27 and TRBJ2-4, with TRBD2 matching 10 bases. The sample taken for sequencing was CD8+ T cells from the center of a lung tumor. The TCR sequence derives from a male donor with lung adenocarcinoma. The CD4 and CD8 labels of this study may be unreliable. The CDR3 region is CASSPLKAAGGAKNIQYF. CDR3 bases: TGTGCCAGCAGTCCCCTGAAAGCAGCGGGAGGGGCCAAAAACATTCAGTACTTC.